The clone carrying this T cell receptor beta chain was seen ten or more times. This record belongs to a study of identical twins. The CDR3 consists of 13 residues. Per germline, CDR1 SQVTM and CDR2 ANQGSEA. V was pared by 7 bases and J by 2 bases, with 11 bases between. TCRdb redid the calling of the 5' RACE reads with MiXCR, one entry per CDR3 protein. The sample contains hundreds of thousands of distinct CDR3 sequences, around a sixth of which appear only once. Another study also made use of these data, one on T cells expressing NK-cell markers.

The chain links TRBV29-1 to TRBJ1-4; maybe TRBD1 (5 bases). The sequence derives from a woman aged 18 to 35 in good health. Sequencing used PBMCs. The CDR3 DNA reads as TGCAGCGGGGGGGTAGGGACTAATGAAAAACTGTTTTTT. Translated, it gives CSGGVGTNEKLFF.